The 14 T cell receptor beta chains below all came from one sample that was sequenced in a study of CD4 and CD8 cells across lung adenocarcinoma regions. TCRdb redid the calling of the PCR reads with MiXCR, one entry per CDR3 protein. The table has about 23,000 distinct CDR3 sequences, approximately 52% seen once. The material sequenced was CD4+ T cells from the center of a lung tumor. These receptors were collected from a male donor with lung adenocarcinoma. The CD4 and CD8 labels of this study may be unreliable.

The gene calls are TRBV12-3 or TRBV12-4 and TRBJ2-1; D may be TRBD1 or TRBD2 (6 bases each). The assigned J gene may be wrong: the sequence end matches TRBJ2-5 better. The CDR3 has 13 amino acids. The CDR3 sequence is CASTPGEVGTQYF. CDR3 nucleotides: TGTGCCAGCACCCCAGGGGAGGTCGGGACCCAGTACTTC.

CDR3 protein: CSARDQPLAYEQYF. CDR3 in DNA: TGCAGTGCTAGAGATCAACCACTTGCCTACGAGCAGTACTTC. This rearrangement joins TRBV20-1 to TRBJ2-1; no clear D gene. The J call could be wrong; TRBJ2-7 is a better fit for the DNA end. The CDR3 loop spans 14 amino acids. The V gene's germline CDR1 is DFQATT and CDR2 SNEGSKA (reference sequence).

The chain's CDR3 is CASSLAFGRGPDTQYF. The DNA for the CDR3 is TGTGCCAGCAGCTTAGCTTTCGGGAGAGGGCCAGATACGCAGTATTTT. The rearrangement uses TRBV7-2 and TRBJ2-3; D might be TRBD2 (6 bases). This CDR3 is built from 16 residues. Germline CDR1 reads SGHTA; CDR2 reads FQGNSA. V lost 0 bases to trimming and J lost 4 bases, with 14 bases between them. Filled out from reference TRBV7-2 and TRBJ2-3, the complete variable domain reads GAGVSQSPSNKVTEKGKDVELRCDPISGHTALYWYRQSLGQGLEFLIYFQGNSAPDKSGLPSDRFSAERTGGSVSTLTIQRTQQEDSAVYLCASSLAFGRGPDTQYFGPGTRLTVL.

The chain uses TRBV10-3 and TRBJ2-4; D is perhaps TRBD2 (5 bases). V lost 11 bases, J lost 12 bases, and 29 bases lay in between. Per the germline V gene, CDR1 is ENHRY and CDR2 is SYGVKD. The CDR3 has 15 amino acids. This CDR3 reads CAAGDVGRDQETQYF. The CDR3 DNA reads as TGTGCCGCGGGTGACGTGGGCCGTGACCAAGAGACTCAGTACTTC.

This clonotype turned up a few times. V gene TRBV10-1 combines with J gene TRBJ2-1, with D possibly being TRBD1 or TRBD2 (6 bases each). The DNA end is more similar to TRBJ2-5, so the J call may be wrong. The germline CDR1 and CDR2 sequences are WNHNN and SYGVQD (reference sequence). The CDR3 consists of 15 residues. CDR3 sequence (DNA): TGCGCCAGCAGTGGGGGGCGGGATCGAGGCGAGACCCAGTACTTC. It codes for CASSGGRDRGETQYF.

This clonotype has ten or more counts. V is TRBV6-5 and J is TRBJ2-7, with D uncertain. This CDR3 spans 15 amino acids. The V end was cut by 0 bases, the J end by 0 bases, with 9 bases between. CDR1 is MNHEY, CDR2 SVGAGI, per germline. CDR3 region: CASSYSPANSYEQYF. The DNA for the CDR3 is TGTGCCAGCAGTTACTCGCCAGCAAACTCCTACGAGCAGTACTTC.

CDR3: CASARTGRRGAETQYF. In nucleotides, the CDR3 is TGTGCCAGCGCGAGGACCGGGAGACGTGGTGCAGAGACCCAGTACTTC. This chain uses TRBV27 with TRBJ2-5; a weak D match, TRBD2 (6 bases). The CDR3 spans 16 residues. Germline loops: CDR1 MNHEY, CDR2 SMNVEV (reference sequence). Between the trimmed V and J ends, which lost 8 bases and 4 bases, there was a span of 23 bases.

Relative to its sample, this clonotype is medium-sized. This chain joins TRBV10-1 and TRBJ2-1, with TRBD1 matching over 8 bases. With 3 bases clipped from V and 4 bases from J, the junction kept 8 bases outside the gene matches. CDR3 length: 16 residues. Germline V lookup: CDR1 WNHNN, CDR2 SYGVQD (reference sequence). As DNA, the CDR3 is TGCGCCAGCAGTGACCGAGGGACAGGCGCGTACAATGAGCAGTTCTTC. It specifies CASSDRGTGAYNEQFF.

The rearrangement joins TRBV6-1 to TRBJ2-3; D remains ambiguous. CDR1 is MNHNS and CDR2 is SASEGT in the germline V gene. V dropped 8 bases and J dropped 2 bases, with 17 bases sitting between them. CDR3 length: 15 residues. This chain's CDR3 is CASPEGHSPTDTQYF. The CDR3 bases are TGTGCCAGCCCCGAAGGGCACAGTCCCACAGATACGCAGTATTTT.

Comments on this clonotype: The junction and the germline gene differ at one end; a read error may be behind it. The genes are TRBV10-2 and TRBJ2-4, with D maybe TRBD1 (6 bases). The CDR3 has 14 residues. Germline V gives CDR1 WSHSY, CDR2 SAAADI. The CDR3 region has the DNA TGCCGCAGCAGGGGCGGGTGGGCCAAAAACACTCAGTACTTC. Protein: CRSRGGWAKNTQYF.

The chain links TRBV6-1 to TRBJ2-3; the match to TRBD1 covers 9 bases. In germline, CDR1 is MNHNS, CDR2 SASEGT. V shed 1 base and J 1 base; nucleotides not matched to a gene: 0. CDR3 length: 15 amino acids. CDR3 protein: CASSEGTGGTDTQYF. The CDR3 region has the DNA TGTGCCAGCAGTGAAGGGACAGGGGGCACAGATACGCAGTATTTT.

The chain joins TRBV7-2 to TRBJ2-1, with unresolved D. This CDR3 is 13 amino acids long. Trimming stripped 6 bases from V and 6 bases from J, with 12 bases between. The germline gives CDR1 SGHTA, CDR2 FQGNSA. DNA for the CDR3: TGTGCCAGCAGGCTGGTGGGGATCAATGAGCAGTTCTTC. As protein: CASRLVGINEQFF.

This clonotype was observed many times. The V call is TRBV6-1, the J call TRBJ1-2; TRBD1 matches at 7 bases. The J segment lost 6 bases and the V segment lost 10 bases, leaving 11 bases of the junction unmatched. The CDR3 covers 13 residues. CDR1 MNHNS and CDR2 SASEGT come from the germline V gene. The CDR3 reads CATDLQQGHGYTF. The CDR3 DNA sequence: TGTGCCACCGACCTCCAACAGGGGCATGGCTACACCTTC.

This clonotype counts as large. The chain combines TRBV6-5 with TRBJ2-7; D assignment may be TRBD1 or TRBD2 (5 bases each). Deletions cut 6 bases from V and 0 bases from J, with 12 bases between. The germline CDR1 and CDR2 sequences are MNHEY and SVGAGI. The CDR3 length is 14 residues. The CDR3 region has the DNA TGTGCCAGCAGGCCGGGACGGAACTCCTACGAGCAGTACTTC. Protein sequence: CASRPGRNSYEQYF.